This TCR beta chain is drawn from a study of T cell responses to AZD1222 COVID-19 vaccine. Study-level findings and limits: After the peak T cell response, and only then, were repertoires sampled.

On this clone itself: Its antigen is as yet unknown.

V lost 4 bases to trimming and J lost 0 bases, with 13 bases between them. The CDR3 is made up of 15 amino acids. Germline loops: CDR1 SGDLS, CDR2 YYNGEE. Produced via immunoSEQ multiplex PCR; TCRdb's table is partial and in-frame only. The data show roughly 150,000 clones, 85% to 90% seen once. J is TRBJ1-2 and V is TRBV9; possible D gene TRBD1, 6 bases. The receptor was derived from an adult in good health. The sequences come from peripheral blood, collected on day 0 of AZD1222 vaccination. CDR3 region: CASSQGQKTNYGYTF. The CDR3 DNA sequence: TGTGCCAGCAGCCAAGGACAGAAAACTAACTATGGCTACACCTTC. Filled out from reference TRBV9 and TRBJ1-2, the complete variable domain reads DSGVTQTPKHLITATGQRVTLRCSPRSGDLSVYWYQQSLDQGLQFLIQYYNGEERAKGNILERFSAQQFPDLHSELNLSSLELGDSALYFCASSQGQKTNYGYTFGSGTRLTVV.